The 16 T cell receptor beta chains in this list originate from one sample, sequenced in a study of long-term antiretroviral therapy in people with HIV. Investigators performed immunoSEQ version v3.0 at survey level. TCRdb's table, derived via immunoSEQ multiplex PCR, lists solely in-frame clones and lacks some. The sample has over 35,000 clones, 80% to 90% seen once; the top ten hold 3% to 5%. The specimen was unsorted PBMCs, collected just before starting antiretroviral therapy. The receptors derive from a woman aged 18-35 years with HIV.

The V gene is TRBV7-2, the J gene TRBJ2-2; no clear D gene. The V end lost 4 bases, the J end lost 4 bases, and 13 bases lay between the germline ends. The CDR3 length is 15 residues. Germline V gene lookup returns CDR1 SGHTA and CDR2 FQGNSA. The CDR3 region is CASSSLDTRTGELFF. The CDR3 coding sequence is TGTGCCAGCAGCTCCCTTGACACTCGCACCGGGGAGCTGTTTTTT.

The genes are TRBV7-9 and TRBJ1-3; the D is unclear. The ends were cut back, 5 bases at V and 7 bases at J, with 18 bases in the middle. Germline CDR1 is SEHNR and CDR2 is FQNEAQ (reference sequence). The CDR3 spans 15 residues. The CDR3 DNA follows: TGTGCCAGCAGCCCCCGTAGGACCGAGCCTAACACCATATATTTT. Translating it yields CASSPRRTEPNTIYF.

This rearrangement joins TRBV9 to TRBJ2-7, with 10 bases aligning to TRBD1. CDR3 length: 14 residues. The V and J ends lost 4 bases and 2 bases, in that order; junction bases with no gene match: 3. Germline CDR1 SGDLS, CDR2 YYNGEE. This CDR3 is CASSPGQGPYEQYF. The CDR3 region has the DNA TGTGCCAGCAGCCCGGGACAGGGGCCCTACGAGCAGTACTTC.

This sequence joins TRBV4-2 and TRBJ1-2; D remains ambiguous. The V end lost 0 bases, the J end lost 6 bases, and 14 bases lay between the germline ends. CDR1 and CDR2 from the germline V gene are LGHNA and YNFKEQ. CDR3 length equals 15 residues. In DNA, the CDR3 is TGTGCCAGCAGCCAAGATTTGAGGGAGTCGGATGGCTACACCTTC. This translates into CASSQDLRESDGYTF.

The CDR3 nucleotides are TGTGCCAGCAGCTTGTCGGTTCTTGGCACAGATACGCAGTATTTT. This encodes CASSLSVLGTDTQYF. The rearrangement uses TRBV5-6 and TRBJ2-3; D remains unclear. Germline V CDR1 and CDR2: SGHDT, YYEEEE. Trimming took off 1 base at V and 1 base at J, with 10 bases between the two ends. The CDR3 totals 15 residues.

This clone was seen a handful of times. V usage is TRBV27 and J usage is TRBJ2-7; 7 positions agree with TRBD1. V lost 6 bases, J lost 4 bases, and 6 bases stayed unmatched. Germline V gives CDR1 MNHEY, CDR2 SMNVEV (reference sequence). The CDR3 is 13 amino acids. The CDR3 bases are TGTGCCAGCAGCCACCGGACAGGATACGAGCAGTACTTC. This translates into CASSHRTGYEQYF.

The J gene is TRBJ2-7, the V gene TRBV7-3; TRBD2 agrees at 15 bases. Losses at the gene ends were 5 bases for V and 5 bases for J; bases not matched to a gene: 4. The CDR3 is 15 amino acids. Germline V lookup: CDR1 SGHTA, CDR2 FQGTGA. The chain's CDR3 is CASSRGTSGRNEQYF. DNA for the CDR3: TGTGCCAGCAGCCGCGGGACTAGCGGGAGGAACGAGCAGTACTTC.

V gene TRBV29-1 combines with J gene TRBJ2-3; 8 bases match TRBD2. The V segment lost 6 bases and the J segment 7 bases; nucleotides outside the gene matches: 12. The CDR3 length is 14 residues. CDR1 is SQVTM and CDR2 is ANQGSEA in the germline V gene. The CDR3 coding sequence is TGCAGCGTGCCGCGGGAGGCCGCCGGGAATACGCAGTATTTT. Its protein product is CSVPREAAGNTQYF.

In its sample, this clone was seen once. One end of the junction is discordant with germline, which a read error may explain. The V and J genes are TRBV19 and TRBJ1-2; maybe TRBD1 (5 bases). The CDR3 runs 15 residues. Germline CDR1 and CDR2: LNHDA and SQIVND (reference sequence). The CDR3 loop reads CASRISTVYNYGYTF. The CDR3 coding sequence is TGTGCCAGTCGTATATCGACAGTATATAACTATGGCTACACCTTC.

In this sample, this clone turned up once. The gene calls are TRBV7-3 and TRBJ2-1; 7 nucleotides line up with TRBD1. The CDR3 has 16 amino acids. Losses at the gene ends were 1 base for V and 8 bases for J; bases not matched to a gene: 11. Germline-derived CDR1 and CDR2 are SGHTA and FQGTGA. The CDR3: CASSLNRGGLLHEQFF. In DNA form, the CDR3 reads TGTGCCAGCAGCTTAAATAGAGGGGGCCTCCTCCATGAGCAGTTCTTC.

This clone was seen just once. The chain uses TRBV6-6 and TRBJ1-2, with D tentatively TRBD1 (6 bases). The CDR3 is 15 residues long. Trimming stripped 6 bases from V and 4 bases from J, with 18 bases between. Germline values: CDR1 MNHNY, CDR2 SVGAGI (reference sequence). The DNA of the CDR3 is TGTGCCAGCAGCCGGACAGTTTCGCCGCTCTATGGCTACACCTTC. Amino acids: CASSRTVSPLYGYTF.

In its sample, this clone is medium-sized. The chain has TRBV28 and TRBJ2-7; D is perhaps TRBD1 (6 bases). The germline gives CDR1 MDHEN, CDR2 SYDVKM. The CDR3 runs 11 residues. Trimming took off 8 bases at V and 4 bases at J, with 9 bases between the two ends. The CDR3 loop reads CASLQGYEQYF. The DNA for the CDR3 is TGTGCCAGCCTCCAGGGGTACGAGCAGTACTTC.

The chain joins TRBV7-9 to TRBJ2-2; TRBD2 matches 16 bases. The CDR3 is 19 amino acids. The V segment lost 3 bases and the J segment 6 bases; nucleotides outside the gene matches: 10. CDR1 and CDR2 from the germline V gene are SEHNR and FQNEAQ (reference sequence). Here the CDR3 reads CASSFGRGLAGGPAGELFF. The CDR3, as DNA: TGTGCCAGCAGCTTTGGCAGGGGACTAGCGGGAGGGCCTGCCGGGGAGCTGTTTTTT. The full variable domain, with the rest looked up from reference TRBV7-9 and TRBJ2-2, is DTGVSQNPRHKITKRGQNVTFRCDPISEHNRLYWYRQTLGQGPEFLTYFQNEAQLEKSRLLSDRFSAERPKGSFSTLEIQRTEQGDSAMYLCASSFGRGLAGGPAGELFFGEGSRLTVL.

The CDR3: CASRSTNTGELFF. The CDR3 DNA sequence: TGTGCCAGCAGAAGCACGAACACCGGGGAGCTGTTTTTT. The V and J genes are TRBV11-2 and TRBJ2-2; D call uncertain. The V gene's germline CDR1 is SGHAT and CDR2 FQNNGV. V was clipped by 6 bases and J by 0 bases, with 5 bases between them. This CDR3 region has 13 residues.

Remarks on this clone: Germline and junction disagree at one end, which may indicate a read error. The chain has TRBV2 and TRBJ2-7, with a possible D match to TRBD2 (5 bases). CDR3 length: 16 residues. Germline V CDR1 and CDR2: SNHLY, FYNNEI. CDR3 nucleotides: TGTGCCAGCAGCGAAGGGCCTAATCCTAGCAGGCGCGAGCAGTACTTC. Its protein is CASSEGPNPSRREQYF.

Only one count was recorded for this clone. The chain combines TRBV27 with TRBJ2-1, with a tentative D call TRBD1 (6 bases). This CDR3 contains 15 residues. V was pared by 3 bases and J by 2 bases, with 11 bases between. Germline lookup yields CDR1 MNHEY and CDR2 SMNVEV (reference sequence). The chain's CDR3 is CASSLYRVAYNEQFF. The CDR3 coding sequence is TGTGCCAGCAGTTTGTACAGGGTTGCCTACAATGAGCAGTTCTTC.